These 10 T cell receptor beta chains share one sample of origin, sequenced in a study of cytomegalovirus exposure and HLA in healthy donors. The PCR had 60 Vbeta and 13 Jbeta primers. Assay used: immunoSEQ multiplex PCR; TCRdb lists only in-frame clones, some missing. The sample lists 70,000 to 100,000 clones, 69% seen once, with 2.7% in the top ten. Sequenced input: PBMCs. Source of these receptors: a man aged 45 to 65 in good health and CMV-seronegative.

DNA of the CDR3: TGCGCCAGCAGCCAAGTGGACAACGGGCTGCGGGAGACCCAGTACTTC. Encoded protein: CASSQVDNGLRETQYF. This chain connects TRBV4-1 to TRBJ2-5; a possible D gene is TRBD1 (5 bases). CDR1 MGHRA and CDR2 YSYEKL come from the germline V gene. V was pared by 1 base and J by 5 bases, with 17 bases between. This CDR3 has 16 amino acids.

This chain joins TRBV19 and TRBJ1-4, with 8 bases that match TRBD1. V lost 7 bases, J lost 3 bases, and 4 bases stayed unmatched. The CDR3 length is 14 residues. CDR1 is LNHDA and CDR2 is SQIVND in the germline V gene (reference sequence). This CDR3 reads CASIGQGSNEKLFF. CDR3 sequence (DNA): TGTGCCAGTATAGGACAGGGATCTAATGAAAAACTGTTTTTT.

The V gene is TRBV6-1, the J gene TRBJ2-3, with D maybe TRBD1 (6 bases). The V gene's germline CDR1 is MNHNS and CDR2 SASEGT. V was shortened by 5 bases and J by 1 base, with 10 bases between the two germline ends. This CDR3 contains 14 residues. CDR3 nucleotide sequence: TGTGCCAGCAGTCCGCGACAGGGCACAGATACGCAGTATTTT. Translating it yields CASSPRQGTDTQYF.

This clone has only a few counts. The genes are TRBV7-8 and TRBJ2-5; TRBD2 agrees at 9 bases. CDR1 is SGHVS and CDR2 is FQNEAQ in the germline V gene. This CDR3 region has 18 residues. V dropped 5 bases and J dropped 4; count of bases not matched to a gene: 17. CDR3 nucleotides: TGTGCCAGCAGCCTAAGAGAGGGGCTAGCGGGGTCGGTAGAGACCCAGTACTTC. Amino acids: CASSLREGLAGSVETQYF.

CDR3 sequence (DNA): TGTGCCAGCAGCCCCTGGGGGGACCAGCCCCAGCATTTT. Its protein is CASSPWGDQPQHF. This chain connects TRBV7-9 to TRBJ1-5; weak D call: TRBD1 (5 bases). The CDR3 runs to 13 residues. Trimming removed 5 bases at V and 7 bases at J, with 12 bases between. Germline CDR1 SEHNR, CDR2 FQNEAQ (reference sequence).

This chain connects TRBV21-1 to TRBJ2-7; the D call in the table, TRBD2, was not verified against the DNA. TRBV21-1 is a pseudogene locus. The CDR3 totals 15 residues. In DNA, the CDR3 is TGTGCCAGCAGGGGGGTCAGGCAGGAGGGGTACGAGCAGTACTTC. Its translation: CASRGVRQEGYEQYF.

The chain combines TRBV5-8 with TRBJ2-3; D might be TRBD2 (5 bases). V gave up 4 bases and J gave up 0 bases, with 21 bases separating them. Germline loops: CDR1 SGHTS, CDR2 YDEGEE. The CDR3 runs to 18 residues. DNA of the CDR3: TGTGCCAGCAGCCTGTTTAGGTGGGGAGCCGGAAGCACAGATACGCAGTATTTT. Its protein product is CASSLFRWGAGSTDTQYF. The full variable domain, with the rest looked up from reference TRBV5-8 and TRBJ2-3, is EAGVTQSPTHLIKTRGQQATLRCSPISGHTSVYWYQQALGLGLQFLLWYDEGEERNRGNFPPRFSGRQFPNYSSELNVNALELEDSALYLCASSLFRWGAGSTDTQYFGPGTRLTVL.

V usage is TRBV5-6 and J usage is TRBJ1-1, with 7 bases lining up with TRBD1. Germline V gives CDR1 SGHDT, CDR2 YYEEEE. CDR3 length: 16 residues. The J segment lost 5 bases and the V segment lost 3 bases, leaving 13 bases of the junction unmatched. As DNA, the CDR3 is TGTGCCAGCAGCTCGACAGGGCGATGGGTGGGAACTGAAGCTTTCTTT. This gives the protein CASSSTGRWVGTEAFF.

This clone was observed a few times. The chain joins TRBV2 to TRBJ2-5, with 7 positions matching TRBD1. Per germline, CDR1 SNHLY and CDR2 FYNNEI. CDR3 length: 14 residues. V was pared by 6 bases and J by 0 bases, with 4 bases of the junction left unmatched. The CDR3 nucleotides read TGTGCCAGCAGCGTACAGGGGTACCAAGAGACCCAGTACTTC. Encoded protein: CASSVQGYQETQYF.

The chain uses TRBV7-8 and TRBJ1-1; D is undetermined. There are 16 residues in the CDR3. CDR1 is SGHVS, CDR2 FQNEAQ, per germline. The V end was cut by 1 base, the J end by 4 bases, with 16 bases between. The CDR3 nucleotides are TGTGCCAGCAGCTTAGTAGCGGTAGAGTGGAGCACTGAAGCTTTCTTT. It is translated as CASSLVAVEWSTEAFF.